Below, one T cell receptor beta chain is given with its context. As yet, its antigen is unknown. This specimen includes other DNA sequences encoding the same CDR3. The data belong to a study of cytomegalovirus exposure and HLA in healthy donors. The overall study: The platform used for the roughly 130 validation repertoires matched that of the 600 to 800 first-cohort repertoires, a later analysis reported.

Study observations and caveats: It was reported that the classifier diagnosed cytomegalovirus status with high specificity and sensitivity in both the original and validation cohorts. In a later analysis, first-cohort TCR clusters were found to tend to co-occur in the approximately 120 validation repertoires. Some TCR beta chains (around 180 of them) were listed as cytomegalovirus-associated.

This CDR3 spans 13 amino acids. Looked up from germline, CDR1 is SGHRS and CDR2 is YFSETQ. Trimming removed 0 bases from V and 2 bases from J, with 4 bases in between. TCRdb's table, derived via immunoSEQ multiplex PCR, lists solely in-frame clones and lacks some. There are some 260,000 clones in the sample; less than 90% occur only once, and 12% lies in the top ten. This TCR was recovered from a young man in good health and CMV-seropositive. The gene calls are TRBV5-1 and TRBJ2-3; no clear D gene. The source material was PBMCs. CDR3 sequence: CASSLGTTDTQYF. Here the CDR3 DNA reads TGCGCCAGCAGCTTGGGGACCACAGATACGCAGTATTTT.